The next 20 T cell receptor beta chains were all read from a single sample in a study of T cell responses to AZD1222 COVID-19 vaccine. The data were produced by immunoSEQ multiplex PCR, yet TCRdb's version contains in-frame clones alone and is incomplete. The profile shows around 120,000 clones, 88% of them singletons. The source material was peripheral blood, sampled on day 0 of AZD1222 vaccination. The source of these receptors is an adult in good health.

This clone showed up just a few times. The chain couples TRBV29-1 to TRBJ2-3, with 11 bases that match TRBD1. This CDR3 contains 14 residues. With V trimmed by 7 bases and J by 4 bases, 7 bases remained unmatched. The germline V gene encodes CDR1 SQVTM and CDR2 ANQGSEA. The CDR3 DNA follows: TGCAGCGGGGGACAGGGGGAGGTCGCAGATACGCAGTATTTT. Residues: CSGGQGEVADTQYF.

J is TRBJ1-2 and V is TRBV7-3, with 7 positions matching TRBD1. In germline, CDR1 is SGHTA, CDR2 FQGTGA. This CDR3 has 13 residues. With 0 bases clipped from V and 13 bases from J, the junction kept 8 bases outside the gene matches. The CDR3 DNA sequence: TGTGCCAGCAGCTTAACTGGGACAGATGGCATCACCTTC. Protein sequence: CASSLTGTDGITF.

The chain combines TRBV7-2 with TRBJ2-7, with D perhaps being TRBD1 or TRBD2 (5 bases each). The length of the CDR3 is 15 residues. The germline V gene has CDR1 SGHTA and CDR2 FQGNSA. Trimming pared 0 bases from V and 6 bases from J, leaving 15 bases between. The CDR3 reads CASSLALGTGSEQYF. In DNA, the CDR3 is TGTGCCAGCAGCTTAGCGCTAGGGACGGGAAGCGAGCAGTACTTC.

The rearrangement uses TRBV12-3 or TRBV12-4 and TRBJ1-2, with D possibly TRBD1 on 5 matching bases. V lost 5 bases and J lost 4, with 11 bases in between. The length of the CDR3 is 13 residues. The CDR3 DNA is TGTGCCAGCAGTCCCCGACAGAGCTATGGCTACACCTTC. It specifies CASSPRQSYGYTF.

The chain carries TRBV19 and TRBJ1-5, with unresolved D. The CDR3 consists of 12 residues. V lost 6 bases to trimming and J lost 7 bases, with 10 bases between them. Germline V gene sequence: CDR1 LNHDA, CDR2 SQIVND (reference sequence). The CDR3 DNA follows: TGTGCCAGTAGCAACCTCAGGCAGCCCCAGCATTTT. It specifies CASSNLRQPQHF. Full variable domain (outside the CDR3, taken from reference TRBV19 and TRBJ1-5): DGGITQSPKYLFRKEGQNVTLSCEQNLNHDAMYWYRQDPGQGLRLIYYSQIVNDFQKGDIAEGYSVSREKKESFPLTVTSAQKNPTAFYLCASSNLRQPQHFGDGTRLSIL.

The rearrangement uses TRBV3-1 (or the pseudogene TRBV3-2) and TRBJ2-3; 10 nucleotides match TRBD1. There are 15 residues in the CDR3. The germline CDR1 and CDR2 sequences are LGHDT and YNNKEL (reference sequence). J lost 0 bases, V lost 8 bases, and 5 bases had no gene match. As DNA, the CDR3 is TGTGCCAGCGGAGGGACAGGGGTGAGCACAGATACGCAGTATTTT. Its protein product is CASGGTGVSTDTQYF.

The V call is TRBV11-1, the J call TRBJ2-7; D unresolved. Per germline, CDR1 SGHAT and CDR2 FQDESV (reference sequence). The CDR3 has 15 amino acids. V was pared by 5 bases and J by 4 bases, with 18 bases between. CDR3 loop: CASSRSVGLGYEQYF. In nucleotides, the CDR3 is TGTGCCAGCAGCCGCTCGGTAGGGCTTGGGTACGAGCAGTACTTC.

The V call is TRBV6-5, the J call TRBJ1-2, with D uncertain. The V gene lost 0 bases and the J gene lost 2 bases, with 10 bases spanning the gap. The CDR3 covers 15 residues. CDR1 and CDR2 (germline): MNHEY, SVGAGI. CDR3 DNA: TGTGCCAGCAGTTACTCATCACCGTCCAACTATGGCTACACCTTC. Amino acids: CASSYSSPSNYGYTF.

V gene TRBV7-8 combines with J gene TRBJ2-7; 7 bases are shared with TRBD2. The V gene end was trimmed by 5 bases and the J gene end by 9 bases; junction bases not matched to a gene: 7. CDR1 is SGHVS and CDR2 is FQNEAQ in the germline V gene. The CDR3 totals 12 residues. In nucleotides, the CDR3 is TGTGCCAGCAGCCCTCGGGGGGATCGGCAGTACTTC. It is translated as CASSPRGDRQYF. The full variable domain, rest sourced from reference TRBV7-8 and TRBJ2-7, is GAGVSQSPRYKVAKRGQDVALRCDPISGHVSLFWYQQALGQGPEFLTYFQNEAQLDKSGLPSDRFFAERPEGSVSTLKIQRTQQEDSAVYLCASSPRGDRQYFGPGTRLTVT.

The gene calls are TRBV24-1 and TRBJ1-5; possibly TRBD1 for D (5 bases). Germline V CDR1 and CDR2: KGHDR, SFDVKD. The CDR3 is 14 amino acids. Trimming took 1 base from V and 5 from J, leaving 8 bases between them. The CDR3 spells CATSDFQGDQPQHF. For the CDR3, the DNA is TGTGCCACCAGTGATTTTCAGGGAGATCAGCCCCAGCATTTT.

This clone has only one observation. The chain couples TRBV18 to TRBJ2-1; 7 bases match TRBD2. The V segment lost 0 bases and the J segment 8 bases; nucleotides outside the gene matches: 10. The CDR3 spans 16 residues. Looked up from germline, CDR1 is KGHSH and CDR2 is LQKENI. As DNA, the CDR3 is TGTGCCAGCTCACCACCGGAGACTAGCAAGTTCCATGAGCAGTTCTTC. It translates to CASSPPETSKFHEQFF.

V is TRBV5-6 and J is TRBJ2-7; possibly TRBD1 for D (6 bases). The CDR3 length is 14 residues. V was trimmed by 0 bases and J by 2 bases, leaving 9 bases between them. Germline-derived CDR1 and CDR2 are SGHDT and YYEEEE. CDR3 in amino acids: CASSLARGTYEQYF. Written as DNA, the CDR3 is TGTGCCAGCAGCTTGGCCAGGGGAACCTACGAGCAGTACTTC.

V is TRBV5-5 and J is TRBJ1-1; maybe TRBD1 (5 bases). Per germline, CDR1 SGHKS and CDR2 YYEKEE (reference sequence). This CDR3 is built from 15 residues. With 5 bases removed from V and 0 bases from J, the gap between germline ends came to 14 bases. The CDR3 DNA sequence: TGTGCCAGCAGTTTCGAGTGGGGACTGAACACTGAAGCTTTCTTT. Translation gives CASSFEWGLNTEAFF.

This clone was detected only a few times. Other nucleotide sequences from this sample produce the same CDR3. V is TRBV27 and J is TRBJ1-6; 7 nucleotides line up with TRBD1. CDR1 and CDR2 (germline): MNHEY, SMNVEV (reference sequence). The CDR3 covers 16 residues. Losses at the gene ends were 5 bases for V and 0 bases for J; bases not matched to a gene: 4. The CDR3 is CASSSRGSSYNSPLHF. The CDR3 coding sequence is TGTGCCAGCAGTAGCAGGGGGAGCTCCTATAATTCACCCCTCCACTTT.

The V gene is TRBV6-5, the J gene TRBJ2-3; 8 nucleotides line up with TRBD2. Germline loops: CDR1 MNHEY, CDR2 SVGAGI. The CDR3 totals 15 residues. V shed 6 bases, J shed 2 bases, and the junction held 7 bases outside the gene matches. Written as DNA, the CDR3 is TGTGCCAGCAGAAGCGGGGGAGGGGCCACAGATACGCAGTATTTT. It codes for CASRSGGGATDTQYF.

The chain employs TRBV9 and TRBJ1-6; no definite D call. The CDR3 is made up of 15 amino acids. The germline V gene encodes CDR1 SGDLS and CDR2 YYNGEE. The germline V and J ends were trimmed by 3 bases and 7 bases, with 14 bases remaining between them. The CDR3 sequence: CASSGAGRWNSPLHF. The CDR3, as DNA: TGTGCCAGCAGCGGGGCGGGTCGGTGGAATTCACCCCTCCACTTT. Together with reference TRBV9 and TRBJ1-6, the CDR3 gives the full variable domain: DSGVTQTPKHLITATGQRVTLRCSPRSGDLSVYWYQQSLDQGLQFLIQYYNGEERAKGNILERFSAQQFPDLHSELNLSSLELGDSALYFCASSGAGRWNSPLHFGNGTRLTVT.

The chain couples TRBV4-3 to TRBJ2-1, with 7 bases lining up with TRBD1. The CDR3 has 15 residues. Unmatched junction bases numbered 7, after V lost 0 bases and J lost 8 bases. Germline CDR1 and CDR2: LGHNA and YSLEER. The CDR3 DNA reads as TGCGCCAGCAGCCAAGAGATGGACAGGTCCCATGAGCAGTTCTTC. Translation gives CASSQEMDRSHEQFF.

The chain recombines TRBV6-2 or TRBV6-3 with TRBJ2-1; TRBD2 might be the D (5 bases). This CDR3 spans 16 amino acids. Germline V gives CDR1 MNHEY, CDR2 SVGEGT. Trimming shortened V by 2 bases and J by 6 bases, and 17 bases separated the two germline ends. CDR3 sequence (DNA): TGTGCCAGCAGTTACAGGCGGGTACCCCTCGGCAATGAGCAGTTCTTC. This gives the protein CASSYRRVPLGNEQFF.

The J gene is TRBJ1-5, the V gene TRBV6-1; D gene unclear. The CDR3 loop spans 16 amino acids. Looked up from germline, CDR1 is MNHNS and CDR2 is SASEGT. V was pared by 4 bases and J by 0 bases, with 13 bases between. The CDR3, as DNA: TGTGCCAGCAGTGGGGTAGCACTTTATAGCAATCAGCCCCAGCATTTT. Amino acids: CASSGVALYSNQPQHF.

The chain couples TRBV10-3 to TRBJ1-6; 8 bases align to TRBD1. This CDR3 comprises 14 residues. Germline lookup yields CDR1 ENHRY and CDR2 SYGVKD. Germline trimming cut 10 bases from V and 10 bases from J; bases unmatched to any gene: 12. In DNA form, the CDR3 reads TGTGCCACCAAGGCAGGGGGCGCGGGATCACCCCTCCACTTT. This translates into CATKAGGAGSPLHF.